These T cell receptor beta chains were read from a single sample in a study of post-analysis software for immune sequencing data. TCRdb reprocessed the PCR reads with MiXCR, giving one entry per CDR3 protein. The sample carries more than 500,000 distinct CDR3 sequences, 34% recorded once. The sample taken for sequencing was blood. Receptors were obtained from a girl aged 2 to 17 with multiple sclerosis. CDR3s include the opening cysteine and the closing phenylalanine or tryptophan. The D gene is left open where the match is weak. Clone size, where shown, is once, few, many, or a class for clones that have expanded.

v_call,clone_size,d_call,j_call,cdr3_nt,cdr3_aa
TRBV20-1,few,TRBD1,TRBJ1-5,TGCAGTGCCCCGACAGGGGGCGGTGGCAATCAGCCCCAGCATTTT,CSAPTGGGGNQPQHF
TRBV20-1,.,.,TRBJ2-7,TGCAGTGCTAGAGGGCAGAGCTACGAGCAGTACTTC,CSARGQSYEQYF
TRBV11-2,.,.,TRBJ2-3,TGTGCCAGCAGCTTAGAAGGGAGAGTCTTCGGAGAGACAGATACGCAGTATTTT,CASSLEGRVFGETDTQYF
TRBV7-6,.,TRBD1,TRBJ1-1,TGTGCCAGCAGCTCCATTGACAGGGCTTCTCTTGTTCCCATGAACACTGAAGCTTTCTTT,CASSSIDRASLVPMNTEAFF
TRBV20-1,.,.,TRBJ2-4,TGCAGTTTATGGTCGGAGGGGCCCCTAGCCAAAAACATTCAGTACTTC,CSLWSEGPLAKNIQYF
TRBV13,.,.,TRBJ2-1,TGTGCCAGCAGCGCCGACAGCTCCTACAATGAGCAGTTCTTC,CASSADSSYNEQFF
TRBV7-9,.,.,TRBJ2-1,TGTGCCAGCAGCCCGGGTTTGGGGCGTCGGCAGTTCTTC,CASSPGLGRRQFF
TRBV12-3/TRBV12-4,.,.,TRBJ2-5,TGTGCCAGCAGCCCCCTGGGTCTTTACCCGGAGACCCAGTACTTC,CASSPLGLYPETQYF
TRBV9,.,TRBD2,TRBJ2-7,TGTGCCAGCAGCGTAGCGGAGCGGGGGGGCCTTGCTTACGAGCAGTACTTC,CASSVAERGGLAYEQYF
TRBV10-3,.,.,TRBJ2-1,TGTGCCACCAGTGATTACACGGGAGATGAGCAGTTCTTC,CATSDYTGDEQFF
TRBV15,few,.,TRBJ1-1,TGTGCCACCAGCAGAGATCGCAGGAACACTGAAGCTTTCTTT,CATSRDRRNTEAFF
TRBV6-1,.,TRBD2,TRBJ2-3,TGTGCCAGCAGTGAAAAGAGCGGGGGGGCAGATACGCAGTATTTT,CASSEKSGGADTQYF
TRBV20-1,.,.,TRBJ2-3,TGCAGTGCTAGTTTGCAGGGACCAGATACGCAGTATTTT,CSASLQGPDTQYF
TRBV5-6,.,.,TRBJ1-1,TGTGCCAGCAGGCTGGGGGGCTTGAACACTGAAGCTTTCTTT,CASRLGGLNTEAFF
TRBV27,few,.,TRBJ2-3,TGTGCCAGCAGTTTACCGCTGACAGATACGCAGTATTTT,CASSLPLTDTQYF
TRBV29-1,.,TRBD1,TRBJ2-1,TGCAGCGTTGCTAGGACAGGCAATGAGCAGTTCTTC,CSVARTGNEQFF
TRBV5-5,.,TRBD1,TRBJ2-5,TGTGCCAGCAGCAAGCAGGACAGGCAAGAGACCCAGTACTTC,CASSKQDRQETQYF
TRBV20-1,.,TRBD2,TRBJ2-1,TGCAGTGCTAGATCTACGACTAGCGGGGGGGTTTTGCATGAGCAGTTCTTC,CSARSTTSGGVLHEQFF
TRBV6-1,few,TRBD2,TRBJ2-7,TGTGCCAGCAGCCAGACTAGCGGGGGGCCCGCCGGTTGGGACGAGCAGTACTTC,CASSQTSGGPAGWDEQYF
TRBV20-1,.,.,TRBJ2-3,TGCAGTGCTAGAGATACGGCGGGCTCAGATACGCAGTATTTT,CSARDTAGSDTQYF
TRBV20-1,.,TRBD1,TRBJ2-5,TGCAGTGCTCCGGGACAGGGGGTATGGGAGCAGTACTTC,CSAPGQGVWEQYF
TRBV7-2,.,TRBD2,TRBJ2-5,TGTGCCAGCAGCCTGGGACTAGCGGGGGGGCGGTGGTGGGAAGAGACCCAGTACTTC,CASSLGLAGGRWWEETQYF
TRBV20-1,.,.,TRBJ2-1,TGCAGTGCTATTACGGGGGGCCATGAGCAGTTCTTC,CSAITGGHEQFF
TRBV7-6,few,.,TRBJ2-7,TGTGCCAGCAGCTTAGGAGGGCCCAGCTCCTACAATGAGCAGTACTTC,CASSLGGPSSYNEQYF
TRBV28,.,.,TRBJ2-1,TGTGCCAGCAGCCGCCGACCCGGGGCCTCCTACAATGAGCAGTTCTTC,CASSRRPGASYNEQFF
TRBV5-1,many,.,TRBJ2-1,TGTGCCAGCAGTTTACGGAGTGAGCAGTTCTTC,CASSLRSEQFF
TRBV2,.,.,TRBJ1-5,TGTGCCAGCAGTGAAATGGAGGCCAATCAGCCCCAGCATTTT,CASSEMEANQPQHF
TRBV9,few,.,TRBJ2-1,TGTGCCAGCAGCGTGGAGGGGGCGGGGGCACTCTACAATGAGCAGTTCTTC,CASSVEGAGALYNEQFF